The 26 T cell receptor beta chains reported below all come from one sample, sequenced in a study of blood T cells in healthy people across ages. A sample-barcoded 5' primer and a J-beta primer mix were used in a second PCR of about 6 to 12 cycles. TCRdb independently ran MiXCR on the 5' RACE reads; one entry per CDR3 protein. The table includes 1.4 million or so distinct CDR3 sequences, 35% to 45% detected once. Sequenced sample: blood. These receptors originate from a woman aged 18-29 years in good health.

The chain has TRBV7-2 and TRBJ1-6; maybe TRBD1 (5 bases). Germline V CDR1 and CDR2: SGHTA, FQGNSA. CDR3 length: 16 amino acids. V dropped 0 bases and J dropped 7 bases, with 13 bases sitting between them. CDR3 nucleotides: TGTGCCAGCAGCTTAGCCCTTAATCCAGGGAATTCACCCCTCCACTTT. Encoded protein: CASSLALNPGNSPLHF.

This clonotype was counted a few times. This chain uses TRBV2 with TRBJ2-1, with unresolved D. Germline values: CDR1 SNHLY, CDR2 FYNNEI. Trimming removed 2 bases at V and 4 bases at J, with 15 bases between. The CDR3 is 16 residues long. CDR3 nucleotides: TGTGCCAGCAGTGAAAAAGGAACCCTTTTGTACAATGAGCAGTTCTTC. Its translation is CASSEKGTLLYNEQFF. The entire variable domain, with the rest obtained from reference TRBV2 and TRBJ2-1, is as follows: EPEVTQTPSHQVTQMGQEVILRCVPISNHLYFYWYRQILGQKVEFLVSFYNNEISEKSEIFDDQFSVERPDGSNFTLKIRSTKLEDSAMYFCASSEKGTLLYNEQFFGPGTRLTVL.

The chain joins TRBV4-1 to TRBJ2-7; D unclear. The CDR3 has 14 amino acids. Deletions cut 1 base from V and 5 bases from J, with 12 bases between. The V gene's germline CDR1 is MGHRA and CDR2 YSYEKL. CDR3 sequence: CASSQAQGGNEQYF. The CDR3 nucleotides read TGCGCCAGCAGCCAAGCTCAAGGCGGAAACGAGCAGTACTTC.

As to this clonotype: Likely a read error: the CDR3 ends without its conserved phenylalanine or tryptophan. The rearrangement joins TRBV6-2 or TRBV6-3 to TRBJ2-3, with D unresolved. The germline V gene has CDR1 MNHEY and CDR2 SVGEGT. The CDR3 has 12 residues. The V and J ends lost 6 bases and 2 bases respectively, with 6 bases between them. CDR3 coding DNA: TGTGCCAGCAGCACAGACACAGATACGCAGTATTCT. It is translated as CASSTDTDTQYS.

J is TRBJ2-2 and V is TRBV20-1; TRBD1 aligns across 12 bases. This CDR3 is built from 17 residues. V was clipped by 1 base and J by 7 bases; unmatched bases: 10. Germline V lookup: CDR1 DFQATT, CDR2 SNEGSKA (reference sequence). CDR3 loop: CSARGGTGGEVVGELFF. Written as DNA, the CDR3 is TGCAGTGCTAGAGGTGGGACAGGGGGCGAAGTCGTCGGGGAGCTGTTTTTT.

This clonotype was detected only a few times. The chain employs TRBV27 and TRBJ2-5; D may be TRBD1 (6 bases). The CDR3 is 16 residues long. Germline CDR1 MNHEY, CDR2 SMNVEV (reference sequence). V lost 2 bases and J 1 base, leaving 14 bases between the germline ends. CDR3: CASSLSWGQGQETQYF. Written as DNA, the CDR3 is TGTGCCAGCAGTTTAAGTTGGGGGCAGGGCCAAGAGACCCAGTACTTC.

The chain carries TRBV10-3 and TRBJ2-3, with 9 bases lining up with TRBD2. Germline V gene data show CDR1 as ENHRY and CDR2 as SYGVKD. This CDR3 is built from 16 residues. V was clipped by 2 bases and J by 3 bases; unmatched bases: 6. Here the CDR3 DNA reads TGTGCCATCAGTGAGACTCTAGCGGGAAATACAGATACGCAGTATTTT. Encoded protein: CAISETLAGNTDTQYF.

The chain carries TRBV28 and TRBJ2-3, with D tentatively TRBD1 (5 bases). Trimming shortened V by 3 bases and J by 9 bases, and 19 bases separated the two germline ends. There are 15 residues in the CDR3. CDR1 is MDHEN, CDR2 SYDVKM, per germline. The CDR3, as DNA: TGTGCCAGCAGTTTTCGTGCAGGGTATTATGTCACGCAGTATTTT. The encoded protein is CASSFRAGYYVTQYF.

Many counts were recorded for this clonotype. This rearrangement joins TRBV20-1 to TRBJ1-5, with D possibly TRBD1 on 6 matching bases. This CDR3 has 14 amino acids. Germline assignment: CDR1 DFQATT and CDR2 SNEGSKA (reference sequence). V lost 3 bases and J lost 5, with 14 bases in between. The CDR3 is CSASWGQEYQPQHF. The CDR3 DNA reads as TGCAGTGCTAGTTGGGGGCAAGAATATCAGCCCCAGCATTTT.

This clonotype was seen more than once but under ten times. The chain is built from TRBV19 and TRBJ2-1; D ambiguous. The CDR3 is 11 residues long. Germline CDR1 is LNHDA and CDR2 is SQIVND (reference sequence). V was shortened by 1 base and J by 8 bases, with 3 bases between the two germline ends. The CDR3 DNA reads as TGTGCCAGTAGTATAGTGGATGAGCAGTTCTTC. The encoded protein is CASSIVDEQFF. The full variable domain, completed using reference TRBV19 and TRBJ2-1, is DGGITQSPKYLFRKEGQNVTLSCEQNLNHDAMYWYRQDPGQGLRLIYYSQIVNDFQKGDIAEGYSVSREKKESFPLTVTSAQKNPTAFYLCASSIVDEQFFGPGTRLTVL.

Details on this clonotype: One end of the junction varies from germline; a read error may be responsible. The V call is TRBV20-1, the J call TRBJ2-1, with TRBD2 matching over 9 bases. There are 15 residues in the CDR3. CDR1 and CDR2 (germline): DFQATT, SNEGSKA (reference sequence). CDR3 DNA: TGCAGTGCTTGGGCCCTAGCGGGGTACTACACTGAGCAGTTCTTC. Protein: CSAWALAGYYTEQFF.

The chain employs TRBV20-1 and TRBJ2-3; no reliable D call. The CDR3 has 14 residues. Germline CDR1 and CDR2: DFQATT and SNEGSKA (reference sequence). The V end lost 5 bases, the J end lost 7 bases, and 19 bases lay between the germline ends. CDR3 loop: CSALDGELGNTQYF. The CDR3 coding sequence is TGCAGTGCTTTGGACGGAGAGTTGGGAAATACGCAGTATTTT.

This clonotype was detected only a few times. The DNA of the CDR3 is TGTGCCAGCCGGGACGAGTGGCTCTCCTACAATGAGCAGTTCTTC. Translated: CASRDEWLSYNEQFF. The genes are TRBV28 and TRBJ2-1; D may match TRBD1 or TRBD2 (5 bases each). Trimming left V 8 bases short and J 0 bases short, with 14 bases between. Germline lookup yields CDR1 MDHEN and CDR2 SYDVKM. This CDR3 is 15 amino acids long.

The chain employs TRBV12-3 or TRBV12-4 and TRBJ2-5; weak D call: TRBD1 (5 bases). The J call may be incorrect, as the DNA end agrees better with TRBJ2-7. This CDR3 is built from 12 residues. The DNA for the CDR3 is TGTGCCAGCAGTTGGGTACAGGCCGAGCAGTACTTC. Amino acids: CASSWVQAEQYF.

This clonotype has just a few counts. The CDR3 loop reads CASRPSASNYGYTF. The CDR3 nucleotides are TGTGCCAGCAGACCCTCGGCCTCTAACTATGGCTACACCTTC. The gene calls are TRBV7-2 and TRBJ1-2; no definite D call. Germline values: CDR1 SGHTA, CDR2 FQGNSA. This CDR3 contains 14 residues. V was pared by 6 bases and J by 0 bases, with 11 bases between.

This clonotype was counted between two and nine times. The chain carries TRBV10-3 and TRBJ2-4, with TRBD2 matching 13 bases. This CDR3 is built from 19 residues. CDR1 and CDR2 from the germline V gene are ENHRY and SYGVKD. Losses at the gene ends were 0 bases for V and 1 base for J; bases not matched to a gene: 6. CDR3 residues: CAISESALAGGMAKNIQYF. Written as DNA, the CDR3 is TGTGCCATCAGTGAGTCGGCACTAGCGGGGGGGATGGCCAAAAACATTCAGTACTTC.

The rearrangement links TRBV7-2 to TRBJ1-1; D gene ambiguous. The CDR3 extends over 13 amino acids. Trimming removed 5 bases from V and 11 bases from J, with 18 bases in between. Germline V gene lookup returns CDR1 SGHTA and CDR2 FQGNSA. CDR3 DNA: TGTGCCAGCAGCGCCACCCCCGGAATTCCGGCTTTCTTT. Protein: CASSATPGIPAFF.

The chain couples TRBV2 to TRBJ1-5, with TRBD1 matching 11 bases. Germline V gene sequence: CDR1 SNHLY, CDR2 FYNNEI. Trimming took 5 bases from V and 2 from J; bases not matched to a gene: 8. CDR3 length: 17 amino acids. The CDR3 protein is CASSYGQGANGNQPQHF. CDR3 nucleotide sequence: TGTGCCAGCAGTTATGGACAGGGGGCTAATGGCAATCAGCCCCAGCATTTT.

The gene calls are TRBV4-3 and TRBJ1-2; D gene uncertain. V lost 0 bases and J 0 bases, leaving 8 bases between the germline ends. Germline V gene data show CDR1 as LGHNA and CDR2 as YSLEER. There are 15 residues in the CDR3. CDR3 protein: CASSQDRATNYGYTF. The CDR3 region has the DNA TGCGCCAGCAGCCAAGATAGGGCAACTAACTATGGCTACACCTTC.

The sample holds a few counts of this clonotype. The genes are TRBV7-2 and TRBJ2-4, with D possibly being TRBD1 (5 bases). V was pared by 5 bases and J by 0 bases, with 11 bases between. This CDR3 spans 15 amino acids. Germline V CDR1 and CDR2: SGHTA, FQGNSA. CDR3 bases: TGTGCCAGCAGCCCGCAGGGTCTAGCCAAAAACATTCAGTACTTC. It yields the protein CASSPQGLAKNIQYF.

The V gene is TRBV11-2, the J gene TRBJ1-1; unclear D gene. The CDR3 is 15 residues long. Germline CDR1 reads SGHAT; CDR2 reads FQNNGV. V was cut by 6 bases and J by 6 bases, with 20 bases left in between. The CDR3 protein is CASRLTRVLEAEAFF. The CDR3 region has the DNA TGTGCCAGCAGACTTACCCGGGTTTTGGAGGCTGAAGCTTTCTTT. The full variable domain, its missing parts supplied by reference TRBV11-2 and TRBJ1-1, is EAGVAQSPRYKIIEKRQSVAFWCNPISGHATLYWYQQILGQGPKLLIQFQNNGVVDDSQLPKDRFSAERLKGVDSTLKIQPAKLEDSAVYLCASRLTRVLEAEAFFGQGTRLTVV.

This clonotype was seen only a few times. The CDR3, as DNA: TGTGCCAGCAGCTCTAGCGGGGGGGCCTTGAGCAATGAGCAGTTCTTC. Amino acids: CASSSSGGALSNEQFF. The rearrangement links TRBV7-6 to TRBJ2-1; TRBD2 matches 12 bases. CDR3 length: 16 residues. The germline CDR1 and CDR2 sequences are SGHVS and FNYEAQ. V shed 4 bases and J 6 bases; nucleotides not matched to a gene: 7.

This chain joins TRBV29-1 and TRBJ1-2, with 9 bases matching TRBD1. This CDR3 region has 15 residues. V lost 6 bases and J lost 2; bases outside the gene matches: 10. Germline V gene data show CDR1 as SQVTM and CDR2 as ANQGSEA. CDR3 sequence reads: CSVVDRDRENYGYTF. DNA of the CDR3: TGCAGCGTGGTGGACCGGGACAGGGAAAACTATGGCTACACCTTC.

The J gene is TRBJ1-1, the V gene TRBV7-2; 8 nucleotides align to TRBD1. Trimming cost V 5 bases and J 3 bases; bases outside gene matches: 5. The CDR3 loop spans 14 amino acids. Per the germline V gene, CDR1 is SGHTA and CDR2 is FQGNSA. CDR3 sequence reads: CASSIYRGDTEAFF. CDR3 DNA sequence: TGTGCCAGCAGCATTTACAGGGGGGACACTGAAGCTTTCTTT.

The chain has TRBV6-1 and TRBJ2-7; D unresolved. This CDR3 has 15 residues. The V gene's germline CDR1 is MNHNS and CDR2 SASEGT. Trimming shortened V by 1 base and J by 3 bases, and 13 bases separated the two germline ends. The CDR3 coding sequence is TGTGCCAGCAGTGAAGACGGGTACCCAGTCTACGAGCAGTACTTC. The encoded protein is CASSEDGYPVYEQYF.

At least ten counts were recorded for this clonotype. The chain couples TRBV7-9 to TRBJ1-2; 8 bases align to TRBD1. V lost 0 bases to trimming and J lost 0 bases; unmatched junction nucleotides: 6. This CDR3 is 17 amino acids long. The germline V gene encodes CDR1 SEHNR and CDR2 FQNEAQ (reference sequence). CDR3 bases: TGTGCCAGCAGCTTAGCAGGAGGGACAGGACCTAACTATGGCTACACCTTC. Its translation is CASSLAGGTGPNYGYTF.